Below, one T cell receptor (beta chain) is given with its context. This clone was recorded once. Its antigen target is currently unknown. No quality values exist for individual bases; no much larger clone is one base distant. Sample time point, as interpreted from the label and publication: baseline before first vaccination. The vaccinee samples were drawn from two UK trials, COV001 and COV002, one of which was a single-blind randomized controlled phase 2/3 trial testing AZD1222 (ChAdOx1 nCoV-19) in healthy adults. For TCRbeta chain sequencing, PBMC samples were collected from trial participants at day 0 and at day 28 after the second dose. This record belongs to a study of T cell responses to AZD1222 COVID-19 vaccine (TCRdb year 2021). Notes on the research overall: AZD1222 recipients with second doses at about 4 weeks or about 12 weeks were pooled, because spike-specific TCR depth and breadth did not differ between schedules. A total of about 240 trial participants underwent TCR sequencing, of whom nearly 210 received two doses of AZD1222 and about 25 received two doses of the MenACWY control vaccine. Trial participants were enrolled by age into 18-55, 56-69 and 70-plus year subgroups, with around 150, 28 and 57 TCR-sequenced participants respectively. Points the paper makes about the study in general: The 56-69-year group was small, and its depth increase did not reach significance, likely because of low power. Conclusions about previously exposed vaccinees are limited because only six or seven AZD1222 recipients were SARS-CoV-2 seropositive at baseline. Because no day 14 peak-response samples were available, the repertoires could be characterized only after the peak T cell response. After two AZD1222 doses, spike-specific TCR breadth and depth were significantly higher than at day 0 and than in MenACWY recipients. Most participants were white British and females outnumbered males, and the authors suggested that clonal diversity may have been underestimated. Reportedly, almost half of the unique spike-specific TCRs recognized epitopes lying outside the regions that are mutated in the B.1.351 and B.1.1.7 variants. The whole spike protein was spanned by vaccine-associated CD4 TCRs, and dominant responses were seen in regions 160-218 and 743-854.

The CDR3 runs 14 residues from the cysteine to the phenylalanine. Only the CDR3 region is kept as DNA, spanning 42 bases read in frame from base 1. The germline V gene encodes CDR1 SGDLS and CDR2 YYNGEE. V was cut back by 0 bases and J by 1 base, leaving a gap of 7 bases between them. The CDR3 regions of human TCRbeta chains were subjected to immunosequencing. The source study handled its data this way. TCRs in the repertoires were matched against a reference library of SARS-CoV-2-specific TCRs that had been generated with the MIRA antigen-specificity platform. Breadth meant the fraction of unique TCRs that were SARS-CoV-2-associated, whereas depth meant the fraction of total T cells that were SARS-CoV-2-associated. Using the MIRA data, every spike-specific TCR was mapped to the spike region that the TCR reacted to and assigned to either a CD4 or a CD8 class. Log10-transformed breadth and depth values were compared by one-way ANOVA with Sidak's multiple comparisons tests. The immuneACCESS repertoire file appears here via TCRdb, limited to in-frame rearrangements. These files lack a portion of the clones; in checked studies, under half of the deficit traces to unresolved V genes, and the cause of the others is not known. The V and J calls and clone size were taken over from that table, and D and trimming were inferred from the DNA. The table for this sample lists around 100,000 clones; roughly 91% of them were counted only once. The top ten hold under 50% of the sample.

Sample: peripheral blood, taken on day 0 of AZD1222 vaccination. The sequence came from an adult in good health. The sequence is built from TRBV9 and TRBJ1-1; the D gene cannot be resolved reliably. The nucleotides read TGTGCCAGCAGCGTAGGGCCGGAGAACACTGAAGCTTTCTTT. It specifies CASSVGPENTEAFF.